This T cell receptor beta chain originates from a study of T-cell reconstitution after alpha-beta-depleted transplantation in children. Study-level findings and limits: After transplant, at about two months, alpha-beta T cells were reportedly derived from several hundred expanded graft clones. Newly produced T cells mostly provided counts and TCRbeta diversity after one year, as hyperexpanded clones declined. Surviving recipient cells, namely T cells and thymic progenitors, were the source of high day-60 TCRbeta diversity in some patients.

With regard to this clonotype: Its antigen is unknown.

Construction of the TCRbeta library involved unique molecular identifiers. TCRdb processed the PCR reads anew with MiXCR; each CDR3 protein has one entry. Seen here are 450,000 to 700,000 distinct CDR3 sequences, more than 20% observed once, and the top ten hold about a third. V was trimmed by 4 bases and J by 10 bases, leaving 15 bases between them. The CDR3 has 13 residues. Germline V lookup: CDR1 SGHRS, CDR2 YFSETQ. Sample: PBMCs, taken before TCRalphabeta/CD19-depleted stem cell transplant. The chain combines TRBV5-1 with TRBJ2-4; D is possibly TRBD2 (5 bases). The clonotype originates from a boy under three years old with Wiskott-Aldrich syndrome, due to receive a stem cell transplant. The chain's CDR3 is CASSPARGGIQYF. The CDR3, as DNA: TGCGCCAGCAGCCCGGCCCGGGGTGGGATTCAGTACTTC.